Shown below are 5 T cell receptor beta chains from a single sample sequenced in a study of vaccination and CD4 T cells after COVID-19. The assay that was used to sequence DNA from cultured CD4+ T cells was the Oncomine TCR Beta short-read assay. TCRdb reprocessed the PCR reads via MiXCR and lists one record per CDR3 protein. The sample lists over 10,000 distinct CDR3 sequences; just under 35% were seen once. As to treatment: approximately nine-day PBMC culture with coronavirus spike peptide pools or control peptides (ViraFEST assay). What these receptors recognize is not known. The sequenced sample was CD4+ T cells from blood, cultured in vitro. These receptors all stem from a human donor who had recovered from COVID-19.

This clonotype was seen a few times. The chain links TRBV10-3 to TRBJ1-5; D may be TRBD1 (5 bases). Germline CDR1 and CDR2: ENHRY and SYGVKD. The CDR3 is 14 amino acids. V lost 0 bases and J lost 6, with 9 bases in between. The CDR3 nucleotides are TGTGCCATCAGTGAGTCGACGGGGGGTCAGCCCCAGCATTTT. Its protein is CAISESTGGQPQHF.

This sequence joins TRBV6-2 or TRBV6-3 and TRBJ2-2; D remains ambiguous. Trimming shortened V by 7 bases and J by 0 bases, and 6 bases separated the two germline ends. The germline V gene encodes CDR1 MNHEY and CDR2 SVGEGT. There are 13 residues in the CDR3. The CDR3 reads CASTRANTGELFF. CDR3 sequence (DNA): TGTGCCAGCACCCGGGCGAACACCGGGGAGCTGTTTTTT.

This clonotype was observed a few times. The J gene is TRBJ1-2, the V gene TRBV2; 7 nucleotides align to TRBD1. The CDR3 length is 14 residues. Looked up from germline, CDR1 is SNHLY and CDR2 is FYNNEI. The V gene end was trimmed by 4 bases and the J gene end by 4 bases; junction bases not matched to a gene: 6. This CDR3 is CASSVDRAGYGYTF. CDR3 coding DNA: TGTGCCAGCAGTGTAGACAGGGCAGGCTATGGCTACACCTTC. Full variable domain (missing parts from reference TRBV2 and TRBJ1-2): EPEVTQTPSHQVTQMGQEVILRCVPISNHLYFYWYRQILGQKVEFLVSFYNNEISEKSEIFDDQFSVERPDGSNFTLKIRSTKLEDSAMYFCASSVDRAGYGYTFGSGTRLTVV.

This clonotype has more than one count but fewer than ten. The chain joins TRBV14 to TRBJ1-2; unclear D gene. Germline loops: CDR1 SGHDN, CDR2 FVKESK. The V end lost 1 base, the J end lost 4 bases, and 7 bases lay between the germline ends. The CDR3 runs to 13 residues. CDR3 in amino acids: CASSQVGSYGYTF. CDR3 nucleotides: TGTGCCAGCAGCCAAGTGGGGAGCTATGGCTACACCTTC.

This clonotype turned up a few times. The DNA for the CDR3 is TGTGCCACCGCTAGCGGGATCAGCACAGATACGCAGTATTTT. It specifies CATASGISTDTQYF. The chain employs TRBV6-1 and TRBJ2-3, with TRBD2 matching over 9 bases. Germline V gene sequence: CDR1 MNHNS, CDR2 SASEGT. CDR3 size: 14 residues. After removal of 10 bases from V and 0 bases from J, the junction contained 5 bases not matched to a gene.